The entry below describes one T cell receptor beta chain. The CDR3 runs 15 residues. The V segment lost 5 bases and the J segment 7 bases; nucleotides outside the gene matches: 13. Germline-derived CDR1 and CDR2 are MNHEY and SMNVEV (reference sequence). Repertoires were generated with immunoSEQ multiplex PCR, while TCRdb's copy carries only in-frame clones and drops some. The sample consists of over 35,000 clones, about 85% of them appearing once. These data come from a study of blood T cell repertoires in COVID-19. As for the study in general: COVID-19 samples collected from the United States, Italy and Spain covered acute and convalescent phases. In each case, the material was cDNA or gDNA derived from T cells, B-cell-depleted T cells, or PBMCs.

The sequence was collected from a human donor in a cohort sampled during active COVID-19. The sequencing sample was made of peripheral blood. The chain is built from TRBV27 and TRBJ2-7; 8 bases fit TRBD1. CDR3 region: CASSSKPGQVNEQYF. In nucleotides, the CDR3 is TGTGCCAGCAGTAGCAAACCGGGACAGGTGAATGAGCAGTACTTC.